Presented here are 32 T cell receptor beta chains from one specimen sequenced in a study of blood T cell repertoires in COVID-19. Some clones are missing from TCRdb's copy, which holds only in-frame ones; the method was immunoSEQ multiplex PCR. This sample yields around 200,000 clones, of which about 85% are seen a single time; about 4.9% belongs to the top ten. Material: peripheral blood. The receptors stem from an elderly woman with acute or convalescent COVID-19.

The chain links TRBV18 to TRBJ1-1; D gene ambiguous. CDR1 KGHSH and CDR2 LQKENI come from the germline V gene. Trimming pared 6 bases from V and 2 bases from J, leaving 10 bases between. CDR3 size: 13 residues. CDR3 DNA: TGTGCCAGCTCTCAGGTAGTTAACACTGAAGCTTTCTTT. Translated: CASSQVVNTEAFF.

This clone was detected once. The CDR3 coding sequence is TGCGCCAGCAGCCAACGGGACATTAATAATTCACCCCTCCACTTT. Protein product: CASSQRDINNSPLHF. The chain joins TRBV4-1 to TRBJ1-6, with D perhaps matching TRBD1 (6 bases). This CDR3 has 15 residues. Germline lookup yields CDR1 MGHRA and CDR2 YSYEKL. Trimming left V 2 bases short and J 5 bases short, with 10 bases between.

The rearrangement joins TRBV18 to TRBJ2-5; 9 bases are a match to TRBD2. V lost 1 base to trimming and J lost 4 bases; unmatched junction nucleotides: 7. The germline gives CDR1 KGHSH, CDR2 LQKENI. The CDR3 runs 16 residues. In nucleotides, the CDR3 is TGTGCCAGCTCACCACTCCCGCGGGGGGGAGGAGAGACCCAGTACTTC. Amino acid sequence: CASSPLPRGGGETQYF.

The J gene is TRBJ2-7, the V gene TRBV27; D possibly corresponds to TRBD2 (7 bases). Germline V gene lookup returns CDR1 MNHEY and CDR2 SMNVEV (reference sequence). Trimming took 5 bases from V and 4 from J, leaving 18 bases between them. The CDR3 loop spans 15 amino acids. The CDR3 here is CASSIGGARIYEQYF. The CDR3 DNA follows: TGTGCCAGCAGTATAGGGGGGGCGAGAATTTACGAGCAGTACTTC.

CDR3: CASTPGGGAYEQYF. CDR3 nucleotides: TGTGCCAGCACACCCGGAGGAGGAGCCTACGAGCAGTACTTC. The chain couples TRBV28 to TRBJ2-7; possibly TRBD2 for D (5 bases). This CDR3 region has 14 residues. The V end was cut by 7 bases, the J end by 2 bases, with 15 bases between. Per germline, CDR1 MDHEN and CDR2 SYDVKM.

Here the CDR3 reads CSTSGGTGGTEAFF. In DNA form, the CDR3 reads TGCAGCACTTCAGGGGGGACGGGGGGGACTGAAGCTTTCTTT. This sequence joins TRBV29-1 and TRBJ1-1; 7 nucleotides line up with TRBD1. The CDR3 has 14 residues. The ends lost 8 bases at V and 5 bases at J; junction bases unmatched: 14. The germline CDR1 and CDR2 sequences are SQVTM and ANQGSEA.

The chain couples TRBV5-5 to TRBJ2-5; no firm D call. This CDR3 is built from 14 residues. Deletions cut 0 bases from V and 4 bases from J, with 10 bases between. The germline gives CDR1 SGHKS, CDR2 YYEKEE (reference sequence). CDR3 protein: CASSLVSGPETQYF. CDR3 in DNA: TGTGCCAGCAGCTTGGTCTCAGGTCCAGAGACCCAGTACTTC.

The rearrangement links TRBV24-1 to TRBJ2-5, with D possibly being TRBD1 (6 bases). V dropped 9 bases and J dropped 3 bases, with 28 bases sitting between them. From germline, CDR1 is KGHDR and CDR2 SFDVKD. The CDR3 contains 18 residues. The CDR3 DNA sequence: TGTGCCACCTTCGGACCCCCCCCCAACACAGGGCCGGAAGAGACCCAGTACTTC. It codes for CATFGPPPNTGPEETQYF.

The rearrangement links TRBV10-3 to TRBJ1-1; 10 bases match TRBD1. The CDR3 is 16 amino acids. CDR1 is ENHRY, CDR2 SYGVKD, per germline. With 6 bases clipped from V and 3 bases from J, the junction kept 10 bases outside the gene matches. The CDR3 nucleotides read TGTGCCATCAGGGTCTTGACAGGGGGCCGGTACACTGAAGCTTTCTTT. As protein: CAIRVLTGGRYTEAFF.

The chain is built from TRBV28 and TRBJ1-3; no definite D call. CDR3 length: 12 amino acids. V lost 7 bases and J lost 4, with 8 bases in between. Germline V gives CDR1 MDHEN, CDR2 SYDVKM. CDR3: CASNLQGNTIYF. CDR3 coding DNA: TGTGCCAGCAATCTACAGGGAAACACCATATATTTT.

The chain has TRBV4-3 and TRBJ1-4, with D perhaps matching TRBD1 (5 bases). Germline V gene lookup returns CDR1 LGHNA and CDR2 YSLEER. Trimming removed 3 bases at V and 4 bases at J, with 12 bases between. This CDR3 has 15 residues. The CDR3 nucleotides are TGCGCCAGCAGCCAGCAGACAGAGTTTAATGAAAAACTGTTTTTT. Translated, it gives CASSQQTEFNEKLFF.

The gene calls are TRBV24-1 and TRBJ2-2; tentative D call: TRBD2 (6 bases). There are 13 residues in the CDR3. Trimming took 7 bases from V and 4 from J, leaving 9 bases between them. CDR1 and CDR2 (germline): KGHDR, SFDVKD. The CDR3 spells CATRAGGTGELFF. CDR3 DNA: TGTGCCACCAGAGCCGGGGGCACCGGGGAGCTGTTTTTT.

This clone has a handful of counts. The chain recombines TRBV27 with TRBJ2-7; 15 bases are a match to TRBD2. This CDR3 spans 16 amino acids. V trimming: 5 bases; J trimming: 2 bases; junction bases outside the gene matches: 4. Germline V gives CDR1 MNHEY, CDR2 SMNVEV (reference sequence). DNA of the CDR3: TGTGCCAGCAGTATCGGACTAGCGGGAGGGCCCTACGAGCAGTACTTC. Its translation is CASSIGLAGGPYEQYF.

J is TRBJ2-7 and V is TRBV7-9; possible D gene TRBD1, 6 bases. The CDR3 loop spans 16 amino acids. The V and J ends lost 4 bases and 3 bases respectively, with 19 bases between them. Germline V gives CDR1 SEHNR, CDR2 FQNEAQ (reference sequence). This chain's CDR3 is CASSSRRNRDHYEQYF. For the CDR3, the DNA is TGTGCCAGCAGCTCTAGGAGGAACAGGGACCACTACGAGCAGTACTTC.

There are a few counts of this clone. The chain has TRBV11-3 and TRBJ2-3, with a possible D match to TRBD1 (5 bases). CDR3 length: 14 amino acids. The germline CDR1 and CDR2 sequences are SGHNT and YENEEA. Trimming took 5 bases from V and 6 from J, leaving 15 bases between them. Here the CDR3 DNA reads TGTGCCAGCAGCCCATCTTATGGGGCGGATACGCAGTATTTT. Its translation: CASSPSYGADTQYF.

The rearrangement links TRBV28 to TRBJ1-4, with D unresolved. CDR1 is MDHEN, CDR2 SYDVKM, per germline. V dropped 4 bases and J dropped 0 bases, with 9 bases sitting between them. The CDR3 is 15 residues long. The CDR3 here is CASSSSGATNEKLFF. In nucleotides, the CDR3 is TGTGCCAGCAGTTCCTCGGGTGCAACTAATGAAAAACTGTTTTTT.

The rearrangement links TRBV5-1 to TRBJ1-2, with 7 bases fitting TRBD1. V shed 0 bases and J 8 bases; nucleotides not matched to a gene: 10. The germline V gene encodes CDR1 SGHRS and CDR2 YFSETQ. The CDR3 is made up of 15 amino acids. The CDR3 DNA is TGCGCCAGCAGCTTGGACGGGACAGTGGTGCAAGGCTACACCTTC. It is translated as CASSLDGTVVQGYTF.

In regard to this clone: An end of the junction differs from the germline gene, which may be a read error. The chain links TRBV5-4 to TRBJ2-7, with D possibly matching TRBD1 (5 bases). Per the germline V gene, CDR1 is SGHNT and CDR2 is YYREEE (reference sequence). The length of the CDR3 is 14 residues. CDR3 nucleotides: TGTGCCAGCAGCTTGGCTCGGGCAGGGTACGGGCAGTACTTC. It yields the protein CASSLARAGYGQYF.

J is TRBJ1-4 and V is TRBV25-1; 9 bases map to TRBD1. The CDR3 length is 13 residues. Germline CDR1 and CDR2: MGHDK and SYGVNS. V lost 8 bases to trimming and J lost 3 bases; unmatched junction nucleotides: 1. CDR3 loop: CASRQGANEKLFF. In DNA form, the CDR3 reads TGTGCCAGCCGACAGGGGGCTAATGAAAAACTGTTTTTT.

This clone has only one observation. The rearrangement uses TRBV7-2 and TRBJ2-1; 9 nucleotides line up with TRBD1. The junction had 13 bases not matched to a gene; V was cut back by 5 bases and J by 8 bases. The CDR3 covers 16 residues. Germline assignment: CDR1 SGHTA and CDR2 FQGNSA. The CDR3 region has the DNA TGTGCCAGCAGCCTACCCCGGGACAGGGTTGATGATGAGCAGTTCTTC. It encodes CASSLPRDRVDDEQFF.

This clone was seen only a few times. J is TRBJ1-4 and V is TRBV19; TRBD1 matches 8 bases. The CDR3 length is 12 residues. After removal of 7 bases from V and 5 bases from J, the junction contained 0 bases not matched to a gene. Germline lookup yields CDR1 LNHDA and CDR2 SQIVND (reference sequence). CDR3 in DNA: TGTGCCAGTAACAGGGGGAATGAAAAACTGTTTTTT. Amino acids: CASNRGNEKLFF.

This sequence joins TRBV27 and TRBJ1-2, with unresolved D. V lost 3 bases to trimming and J lost 6 bases, with 20 bases between them. Germline assignment: CDR1 MNHEY and CDR2 SMNVEV (reference sequence). The CDR3 has 16 residues. The chain's CDR3 is CASSLVRSPGGHGYTF. DNA for the CDR3: TGTGCCAGCAGTTTGGTTAGGTCGCCGGGAGGACATGGCTACACCTTC.

The rearrangement joins TRBV30 to TRBJ2-5; 9 nucleotides match TRBD2. Germline CDR1 and CDR2: GTSNPN and SVGIG (reference sequence). The CDR3 loop spans 13 amino acids. The V segment lost 3 bases and the J segment 5 bases; nucleotides outside the gene matches: 4. CDR3 DNA: TGTGCCTGGAGCTATAGCGGGAGTGAGACCCAGTACTTC. Residues: CAWSYSGSETQYF.

This sequence joins TRBV3-1 (or the pseudogene TRBV3-2) and TRBJ2-5, with a tentative D call TRBD2 (5 bases). Germline V gene lookup returns CDR1 LGHDT and CDR2 YNNKEL (reference sequence). V was clipped by 0 bases and J by 5 bases, with 16 bases between them. There are 16 residues in the CDR3. CDR3 sequence: CASSQDYRSGEETQYF. CDR3 DNA sequence: TGTGCCAGCAGCCAAGATTATAGGTCCGGGGAGGAGACCCAGTACTTC.

The chain is built from TRBV11-2 and TRBJ2-3; a weak D match, TRBD2 (7 bases). The V end lost 5 bases, the J end lost 3 bases, and 15 bases lay between the germline ends. The CDR3 covers 15 residues. The germline CDR1 and CDR2 sequences are SGHAT and FQNNGV. The CDR3 coding sequence is TGTGCCAGCAGCGAGGGAGGGGGGAGGACAGATACGCAGTATTTT. It encodes CASSEGGGRTDTQYF.

This rearrangement joins TRBV6-2 or TRBV6-3 to TRBJ1-1, with 8 bases identical to TRBD1. The CDR3 runs to 17 residues. The V segment lost 6 bases and the J segment 4 bases; nucleotides outside the gene matches: 16. Per the germline V gene, CDR1 is MNHEY and CDR2 is SVGEGT. The CDR3 protein is CASSWKTGAPKGTEAFF. CDR3 bases: TGTGCCAGCAGCTGGAAGACAGGGGCCCCCAAGGGCACTGAAGCTTTCTTT.

This chain joins TRBV10-3 and TRBJ2-7, with D possibly matching TRBD2 (6 bases). The CDR3 is 16 amino acids. Germline V lookup: CDR1 ENHRY, CDR2 SYGVKD. The ends were cut back, 6 bases at V and 0 bases at J, with 18 bases in the middle. The CDR3 sequence: CAISATNGLLSYEQYF. CDR3 nucleotides: TGTGCCATCAGCGCTACGAATGGACTACTCTCCTACGAGCAGTACTTC.

The CDR3, as DNA: TGTGCCAGTAGCCCACCAGGGGCTAGGGGTGAAAAACTGTTTTTT. Encoded protein: CASSPPGARGEKLFF. This chain uses TRBV19 with TRBJ1-4, with D perhaps TRBD1 (6 bases). The CDR3 consists of 15 residues. V lost 6 bases to trimming and J lost 7 bases, with 18 bases between them. Germline values: CDR1 LNHDA, CDR2 SQIVND (reference sequence).

The chain joins TRBV6-6 to TRBJ2-3; possible D gene TRBD2, 6 bases. Trimming pared 7 bases from V and 2 bases from J, leaving 16 bases between. This CDR3 has 15 amino acids. Germline V gene lookup returns CDR1 MNHNY and CDR2 SVGAGI (reference sequence). The CDR3 reads CASTTFGGTTDTQYF. In DNA, the CDR3 is TGTGCCAGCACCACGTTCGGGGGTACCACAGATACGCAGTATTTT.

The genes are TRBV6-5 and TRBJ2-5, with D perhaps matching TRBD2 (5 bases). Germline assignment: CDR1 MNHEY and CDR2 SVGAGI. The V gene lost 7 bases and the J gene lost 5 bases, with 14 bases spanning the gap. This CDR3 spans 13 amino acids. CDR3 in DNA: TGTGCCAGCACCATCGGGATTCGCGAGACCCAGTACTTC. Translating it yields CASTIGIRETQYF.

Only a few counts were recorded for this clone. This chain joins TRBV28 and TRBJ1-3; D gene ambiguous. The V gene's germline CDR1 is MDHEN and CDR2 SYDVKM. V was trimmed by 7 bases and J by 3 bases, leaving 16 bases between them. This CDR3 comprises 15 residues. CDR3 nucleotide sequence: TGTGCCAGCATGCGGTATACATCTCATGGAAACACCATATATTTT. Translated: CASMRYTSHGNTIYF.

This chain uses TRBV18 with TRBJ2-6, with a possible D match to TRBD1 (5 bases). This CDR3 is built from 13 residues. V lost 2 bases and J 8 bases, leaving 7 bases between the germline ends. Germline V gene data show CDR1 as KGHSH and CDR2 as LQKENI. The CDR3, as DNA: TGTGCCAGCTCACCATCAGGGTCCAACGTCCTGACTTTC. Its protein is CASSPSGSNVLTF.